The 8 T cell receptor beta chains below were found in one sample sequenced in a study of cytomegalovirus exposure and HLA in healthy donors. Use of 60 Vbeta and 13 Jbeta primers characterized the PCR. Produced via immunoSEQ multiplex PCR; TCRdb's table is partial and in-frame only. The repertoire holds 170,000 or so clones, with 75% to 90% as singletons. Sample: PBMCs. Every receptor here comes from a male donor in good health and CMV-seropositive.

The rearrangement links TRBV11-2 to TRBJ2-7; D may be TRBD2 (5 bases). The CDR3 spans 15 residues. V lost 2 bases and J 0 bases, leaving 11 bases between the germline ends. The V gene's germline CDR1 is SGHAT and CDR2 FQNNGV. CDR3 nucleotide sequence: TGTGCCAGCAGCTTACCGCGAGGGTTCTCCTACGAGCAGTACTTC. It is translated as CASSLPRGFSYEQYF. The variable domain in full, completed from reference TRBV11-2 and TRBJ2-7, reads EAGVAQSPRYKIIEKRQSVAFWCNPISGHATLYWYQQILGQGPKLLIQFQNNGVVDDSQLPKDRFSAERLKGVDSTLKIQPAKLEDSAVYLCASSLPRGFSYEQYFGPGTRLTVT.

V and J are TRBV19 and TRBJ2-2; 9 nucleotides agree with TRBD2. CDR3 size: 16 residues. The junction had 8 bases not matched to a gene; V was cut back by 3 bases and J by 6 bases. CDR1 and CDR2 (germline): LNHDA, SQIVND (reference sequence). CDR3 bases: TGTGCCAGTAGTATGAGAGCACTAGCGGGCCCCGGGGAGCTGTTTTTT. Translating it yields CASSMRALAGPGELFF.

This clone was counted once. As DNA, the CDR3 is TGTGCCAGCAGTTTGGCTAGCGGGAGGTACGAGCAGTACTTC. Translated, it gives CASSLASGRYEQYF. This sequence joins TRBV27 and TRBJ2-7; 11 bases agree with TRBD2. The CDR3 is 14 residues long. V was clipped by 3 bases and J by 4 bases; unmatched bases: 2. CDR1 is MNHEY, CDR2 SMNVEV, per germline (reference sequence).

The chain uses TRBV7-6 and TRBJ2-7; 10 nucleotides agree with TRBD2. The germline V gene encodes CDR1 SGHVS and CDR2 FNYEAQ. The CDR3 runs to 15 residues. V trimming: 3 bases; J trimming: 0 bases; junction bases outside the gene matches: 2. In DNA form, the CDR3 reads TGTGCCAGCAGCTTGACTAGCGGGCACTCCTACGAGCAGTACTTC. Protein: CASSLTSGHSYEQYF. Full variable domain (rest looked up from reference TRBV7-6 and TRBJ2-7): GAGVSQSPRYKVTKRGQDVALRCDPISGHVSLYWYRQALGQGPEFLTYFNYEAQQDKSGLPNDRFSAERPEGSISTLTIQRTEQRDSAMYRCASSLTSGHSYEQYFGPGTRLTVT.

The chain recombines TRBV5-8 with TRBJ2-7; the match to TRBD1 covers 10 bases. CDR3 length equals 14 residues. V shed 5 bases and J 3 bases; nucleotides not matched to a gene: 5. CDR1 and CDR2 (germline): SGHTS, YDEGEE. The chain's CDR3 is CASSGTGDLYEQYF. In DNA form, the CDR3 reads TGTGCCAGCAGTGGGACAGGGGACCTCTACGAGCAGTACTTC.

The gene calls are TRBV5-6 and TRBJ2-3; TRBD1 matches 8 bases. J was trimmed by 4 bases and V by 4 bases; bases with no gene match: 8. The CDR3 has 15 residues. In germline, CDR1 is SGHDT, CDR2 YYEEEE. The CDR3 region has the DNA TGTGCCAGCAGCCCGGGCAGGACAGGGCCAGATACGCAGTATTTT. It is translated as CASSPGRTGPDTQYF.

This clone was detected a few times. The chain links TRBV6-4 to TRBJ2-3; 9 positions match TRBD2. CDR1 is MRHNA, CDR2 SNTAGT, per germline. The J segment lost 0 bases and the V segment lost 0 bases, leaving 7 bases of the junction unmatched. CDR3 length: 18 residues. The CDR3 loop reads CASSDSLGLAHSTDTQYF. In nucleotides, the CDR3 is TGTGCCAGCAGTGACTCACTGGGACTAGCTCATAGCACAGATACGCAGTATTTT.

Note on this clone: The junction departs from germline at one end; a sequencing error may be responsible. This sequence joins TRBV6-1 and TRBJ1-4, with unresolved D. The length of the CDR3 is 15 residues. In germline, CDR1 is MNHNS, CDR2 SASEGT. CDR3 in amino acids: CASSEGPITNEKLLF. In DNA, the CDR3 is TGTGCCAGCAGTGAGGGTCCAATAACTAATGAAAAACTGCTTTTT.